Each of the 23 T cell receptor beta chains below was sequenced from the same sample in a study of cytomegalovirus exposure and HLA in healthy donors. The PCR ran on 60 Vbeta and 13 Jbeta primers. Produced via immunoSEQ multiplex PCR; TCRdb's table is partial and in-frame only. This sample carries fewer than 250,000 clones, around 75% of them seen once, and the ten largest clones take roughly 1.6%. Input material: PBMCs. These receptor sequences come from a woman aged 45-65 years in good health and CMV-seronegative.

On this clone: Because the CDR3's place on the DNA is in doubt, the DNA is left out and the CDR3 is given as listed by TCRdb. This rearrangement joins TRBV6-5 to TRBJ1-1; TRBD1 is taken as the D call from the table, unchecked against the DNA. Germline V gives CDR1 MNHEY, CDR2 SVGAGI. The CDR3 is 14 amino acids in total, end residues counted. The CDR3: CASSPQMSLTEAFF.

The V and J genes are TRBV11-2 and TRBJ2-5; TRBD1 agrees at 7 bases. The J call may be faulty, since TRBJ2-7 better matches the DNA end. The CDR3 runs to 14 residues. Looked up from germline, CDR1 is SGHAT and CDR2 is FQNNGV. The DNA for the CDR3 is TGTGCCAGCAGTAGGGAGACAGGGAACAACGAGCAGTACTTC. Protein product: CASSRETGNNEQYF.

J is TRBJ1-1 and V is TRBV18, with D perhaps matching TRBD1 (5 bases). The V and J ends lost 4 bases and 1 base respectively, with 7 bases between them. CDR3 length: 13 residues. Germline V gene data show CDR1 as KGHSH and CDR2 as LQKENI. In DNA, the CDR3 is TGTGCCAGCTCACAAGGACAGAACACTGAAGCTTTCTTT. It codes for CASSQGQNTEAFF.

The chain uses TRBV7-3 and TRBJ1-1; 7 nucleotides agree with TRBD1. CDR3 length: 16 amino acids. V was pared by 3 bases and J by 4 bases, with 11 bases of the junction left unmatched. Germline CDR1 SGHTA, CDR2 FQGTGA. The CDR3 bases are TGTGCCAGCAGCTTGGGACAGCCCCTAAGGGGCACTGAAGCTTTCTTT. Its translation is CASSLGQPLRGTEAFF.

The V and J genes are TRBV7-2 and TRBJ2-1; 8 bases fit TRBD2. The CDR3 is made up of 15 amino acids. Germline trimming cut 2 bases from V and 2 bases from J; bases unmatched to any gene: 2. The germline V gene encodes CDR1 SGHTA and CDR2 FQGNSA. The CDR3 region has the DNA TGTGCCAGCAGCTTAATAGCGGGGACCTACAATGAGCAGTTCTTC. Translation: CASSLIAGTYNEQFF.

The chain recombines TRBV10-3 with TRBJ2-3, with 11 bases lining up with TRBD2. The CDR3 has 18 amino acids. Germline trimming cut 2 bases from V and 3 bases from J; bases unmatched to any gene: 10. CDR1 ENHRY and CDR2 SYGVKD come from the germline V gene. CDR3: CAISEPLAGGVRTDTQYF. For the CDR3, the DNA is TGTGCCATCAGTGAGCCCCTAGCGGGAGGAGTCAGAACAGATACGCAGTATTTT.

The chain carries TRBV30 and TRBJ1-2; 7 nucleotides align to TRBD1. This CDR3 is built from 13 residues. J was trimmed by 10 bases and V by 3 bases; bases with no gene match: 11. Germline V gene lookup returns CDR1 GTSNPN and CDR2 SVGIG (reference sequence). CDR3 in DNA: TGTGCCTGGAGCGCCTACGGGACAGCGACCTACACCTTC. This sequence encodes CAWSAYGTATYTF.

The V and J genes are TRBV11-2 and TRBJ2-7, with TRBD2 identical over 11 bases. Germline V CDR1 and CDR2: SGHAT, FQNNGV. V lost 4 bases and J lost 2; bases outside the gene matches: 4. This CDR3 is built from 15 residues. CDR3 sequence reads: CASSSGTSGPYEQYF. The CDR3 nucleotides read TGTGCCAGCAGCTCCGGGACTAGCGGCCCCTACGAGCAGTACTTC.

The J gene is TRBJ1-2, the V gene TRBV29-1; TRBD1 agrees at 9 bases. This CDR3 is 14 amino acids long. After removal of 4 bases from V and 6 bases from J, the junction contained 9 bases not matched to a gene. Germline lookup yields CDR1 SQVTM and CDR2 ANQGSEA. In DNA form, the CDR3 reads TGCAGCGTTGCGAGGACAGGGGAATTTAATGGCTACACCTTC. Encoded protein: CSVARTGEFNGYTF.

The chain links TRBV7-2 to TRBJ1-4, with a weak D call TRBD1 (5 bases). Trimming left V 0 bases short and J 1 base short, with 9 bases between. Germline V gene sequence: CDR1 SGHTA, CDR2 FQGNSA. The CDR3 has 16 residues. The CDR3 DNA reads TGTGCCAGCAGCTTAGCCGGGGGGGGAACTAATGAAAAACTGTTTTTT. The encoded protein is CASSLAGGGTNEKLFF. Filled out from reference TRBV7-2 and TRBJ1-4, the complete variable domain reads GAGVSQSPSNKVTEKGKDVELRCDPISGHTALYWYRQSLGQGLEFLIYFQGNSAPDKSGLPSDRFSAERTGGSVSTLTIQRTQQEDSAVYLCASSLAGGGTNEKLFFGSGTQLSVL.

The chain carries TRBV10-3 and TRBJ2-7, with 14 bases lining up with TRBD2. CDR3 size: 15 residues. Germline lookup yields CDR1 ENHRY and CDR2 SYGVKD. J was trimmed by 3 bases and V by 4 bases; bases with no gene match: 2. In nucleotides, the CDR3 is TGTGCCATCAGTGGGGGGACTAGCGGGAGCTACGAGCAGTACTTC. Its protein product is CAISGGTSGSYEQYF.

The chain links TRBV4-2 to TRBJ1-2; TRBD1 matches 8 bases. The V segment lost 0 bases and the J segment 2 bases; nucleotides outside the gene matches: 2. Germline-derived CDR1 and CDR2 are LGHNA and YNFKEQ. The CDR3 contains 15 residues. CDR3 loop: CASSQEQGGNYGYTF. The CDR3 coding sequence is TGTGCCAGCAGCCAAGAACAGGGGGGGAACTATGGCTACACCTTC.

The V gene is TRBV7-2, the J gene TRBJ2-7; unclear D gene. From germline, CDR1 is SGHTA and CDR2 FQGNSA. Trimming stripped 5 bases from V and 0 bases from J, with 5 bases between. There are 12 residues in the CDR3. The CDR3 region has the DNA TGTGCCAGCAGCCCTCCCTCCTACGAGCAGTACTTC. The encoded protein is CASSPPSYEQYF.

The chain carries TRBV28 and TRBJ2-4; TRBD1 matches at 9 bases. The CDR3 has 13 residues. The trim removed 4 bases at V and 9 bases at J, leaving 4 bases unmatched. Germline V gene lookup returns CDR1 MDHEN and CDR2 SYDVKM. CDR3 in DNA: TGTGCCAGCAGTTGGACAGGGGCAGGCATTCAGTACTTC. It translates to CASSWTGAGIQYF.

The J gene is TRBJ2-7, the V gene TRBV9; 12 bases line up with TRBD1. The CDR3 is 14 amino acids. Germline loops: CDR1 SGDLS, CDR2 YYNGEE. J gave up 5 bases and V 2 bases, and 2 bases lay outside the gene matches. This CDR3 is CASSVGQGADEQYF. CDR3 sequence (DNA): TGTGCCAGCAGCGTGGGACAGGGGGCCGACGAGCAGTACTTC.

The genes are TRBV28 and TRBJ2-5, with 7 positions matching TRBD1. V lost 3 bases and J lost 2; bases outside the gene matches: 6. In germline, CDR1 is MDHEN, CDR2 SYDVKM. The length of the CDR3 is 15 residues. CDR3 nucleotides: TGTGCCAGCAGTTTCAAGGGGGCATGGCAAGAGACCCAGTACTTC. It yields the protein CASSFKGAWQETQYF.

The V gene is TRBV14, the J gene TRBJ2-7; D is uncertain. The CDR3 runs 14 residues. Germline V lookup: CDR1 SGHDN, CDR2 FVKESK. Between the trimmed V and J ends, which lost 4 bases and 0 bases, there was a span of 10 bases. The CDR3 protein is CASSPRVLSYEQYF. The CDR3 nucleotides are TGTGCCAGCAGCCCCCGGGTCCTCTCCTACGAGCAGTACTTC. Full variable domain (rest looked up from reference TRBV14 and TRBJ2-7): EAGVTQFPSHSVIEKGQTVTLRCDPISGHDNLYWYRRVMGKEIKFLLHFVKESKQDESGMPNNRFLAERTGGTYSTLKVQPAELEDSGVYFCASSPRVLSYEQYFGPGTRLTVT.

The J gene is TRBJ1-2, the V gene TRBV7-2; no firm D call. The CDR3 consists of 15 residues. The V end was cut by 4 bases, the J end by 1 base, with 13 bases between. CDR1 is SGHTA and CDR2 is FQGNSA in the germline V gene. CDR3 DNA sequence: TGTGCCAGCAGCTCCCCAAGGGAGGGTAACTATGGCTACACCTTC. The encoded protein is CASSSPREGNYGYTF.

J is TRBJ2-7 and V is TRBV9; possible D gene TRBD2, 5 bases. V lost 0 bases to trimming and J lost 4 bases, with 11 bases between them. There are 14 residues in the CDR3. Germline CDR1 reads SGDLS; CDR2 reads YYNGEE. Here the CDR3 DNA reads TGTGCCAGCAGCGTAGGTTCAGAGCGGTACGAGCAGTACTTC. It encodes CASSVGSERYEQYF.

The chain joins TRBV6-1 to TRBJ1-2, with TRBD1 matching over 7 bases. This CDR3 region has 17 residues. V shed 3 bases and J 7 bases; nucleotides not matched to a gene: 17. Germline CDR1 and CDR2: MNHNS and SASEGT. CDR3 sequence (DNA): TGTGCCAGCAGTGACGAACAGGGGAAGGGGGCCAGGGCTGGCTACACCTTC. Its translation is CASSDEQGKGARAGYTF.

This rearrangement joins TRBV21-1 to TRBJ2-7; TRBD1, the D gene given by the table, was not confirmed from the DNA. TRBV21-1 is a known pseudogene. The CDR3 spans 13 residues. Here the CDR3 DNA reads TGTGCCAGCAGCAACAGGGACTCCTACGAGCAGTACTTC. This sequence encodes CASSNRDSYEQYF.

The rearrangement links TRBV18 to TRBJ2-7; 7 nucleotides agree with TRBD2. The CDR3 has 15 residues. Germline values: CDR1 KGHSH, CDR2 LQKENI. V shed 6 bases and J 2 bases; nucleotides not matched to a gene: 10. The CDR3 nucleotides are TGTGCCAGCTCCCTGGCAGGTGGGGGGGCCTACGAGCAGTACTTC. Translation: CASSLAGGGAYEQYF.

The chain is built from TRBV6-5 and TRBJ1-4; D is unclear. Germline V gene data show CDR1 as MNHEY and CDR2 as SVGAGI. This CDR3 is built from 15 residues. V lost 2 bases to trimming and J lost 4 bases, with 11 bases between them. The CDR3 DNA follows: TGTGCCAGCAGTTACCTAGCGGGTAGTAATGAAAAACTGTTTTTT. It specifies CASSYLAGSNEKLFF.